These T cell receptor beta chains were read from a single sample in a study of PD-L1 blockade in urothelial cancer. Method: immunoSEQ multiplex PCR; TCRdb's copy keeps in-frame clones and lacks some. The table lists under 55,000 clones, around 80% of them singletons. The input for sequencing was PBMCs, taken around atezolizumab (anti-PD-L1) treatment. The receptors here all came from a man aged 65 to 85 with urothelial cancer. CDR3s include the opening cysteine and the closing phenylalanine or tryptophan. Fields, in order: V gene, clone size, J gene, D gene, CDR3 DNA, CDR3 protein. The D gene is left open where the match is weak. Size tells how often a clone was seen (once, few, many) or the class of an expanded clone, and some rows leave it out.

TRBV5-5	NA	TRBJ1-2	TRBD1	TGTGCCAGCAGTTTGGACAGGGGGAGAGACTATGGCTACACCTTC	CASSLDRGRDYGYTF
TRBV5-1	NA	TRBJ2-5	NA	TGCGCCAGCAGCGCGCTCAAAGCCCGGGAGACCCAGTACTTC	CASSALKARETQYF
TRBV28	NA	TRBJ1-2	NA	TGTGCCAGCAGTTTACACTCGGCGGGCTATGGCTACACCTTC	CASSLHSAGYGYTF
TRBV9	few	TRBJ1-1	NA	TGTGCCAGCAGCGTAGTACTAGGGTTGAACACTGAAGCTTTCTTT	CASSVVLGLNTEAFF
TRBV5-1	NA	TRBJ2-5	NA	TGCGCCAGCAATGCGGAGCAAGAGACCCAGTACTTC	CASNAEQETQYF
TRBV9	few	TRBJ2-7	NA	TGTGCCAGCAGCCAATCGGGAGAGTCTTGGCAGTACTTC	CASSQSGESWQYF
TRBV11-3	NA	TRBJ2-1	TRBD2	TGTGCCAGCAGCTTAGGGGCTAGCGGGAATGAGCAGTTCTTC	CASSLGASGNEQFF
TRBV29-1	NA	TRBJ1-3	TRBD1	TGCAGCGTTGAAGATAGAGTGGACAGGGGCTCTGGAAACACCATATATTTT	CSVEDRVDRGSGNTIYF
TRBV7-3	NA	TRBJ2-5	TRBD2	TGTGCCAGCAGTCCTTTCGGGGGGAACCAAGAGACCCAGTACTTC	CASSPFGGNQETQYF
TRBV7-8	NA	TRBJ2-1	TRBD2	TGTGCCAGCAGCCTTCTGAGCGGGGGGCGGCACAATGAGCAGTTCTTC	CASSLLSGGRHNEQFF
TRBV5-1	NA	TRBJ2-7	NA	TGCGCCAGCAGCTGGGGCGGAGACAGCTACGAGCAGTACTTC	CASSWGGDSYEQYF
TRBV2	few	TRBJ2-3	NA	TGTGCCAGCTCTAGGATAGAGAGAGATACGCAGTATTTT	CASSRIERDTQYF
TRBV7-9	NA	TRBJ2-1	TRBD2	TGTGCCAGCAGCTCCGGGACTAGCGGGAGCGATGAGCAGTTCTTC	CASSSGTSGSDEQFF
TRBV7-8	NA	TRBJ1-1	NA	TGTGCCAGCAGCTTAGGGGTGGGCAGGGCGAGGACTGAAGCTTTCTTT	CASSLGVGRARTEAFF
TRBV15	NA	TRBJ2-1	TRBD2	TGTGCCACCAGCGGGTGGGGGGGGAATGAGCAGTTCTTC	CATSGWGGNEQFF
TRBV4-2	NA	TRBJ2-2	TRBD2	TGTGCCAGCAGCCAAGCGCCTAGCGGGAGGGCCGGGGCCGGGGAGCTGTTTTTT	CASSQAPSGRAGAGELFF
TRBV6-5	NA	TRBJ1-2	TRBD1	TGTGCCAGCAGTTCCACGACCGGGACAGGGGATGGCTACACCTTC	CASSSTTGTGDGYTF
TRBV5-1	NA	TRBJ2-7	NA	TGCGCCAGCAGGGATCTAGCGACTCCCTACGAGCAGTACTTC	CASRDLATPYEQYF
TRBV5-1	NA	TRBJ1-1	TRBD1	TGCGCCAGCAGCTTGTACGGGACAGGGGAGATGAACACTGAAGCTTTCTTT	CASSLYGTGEMNTEAFF
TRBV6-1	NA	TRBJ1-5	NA	TGTGCCAGTAGCCGTGGGGGGGGAAGCAATCAGCCCCAGCATTTT	CASSRGGGSNQPQHF
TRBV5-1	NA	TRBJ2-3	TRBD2	TGCGCCAGCAGCGACCGGGGGGATGGGGATACGCAGTATTTT	CASSDRGDGDTQYF
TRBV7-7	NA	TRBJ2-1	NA	TGTGCCAGCAGCTTAGCGGGAGGAAGCAATGAGCAGTTCTTC	CASSLAGGSNEQFF
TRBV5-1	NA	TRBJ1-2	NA	TGCGCCAGCAGCTTGCAGGGAGGGATACTACGTGGCTACACCTTC	CASSLQGGILRGYTF
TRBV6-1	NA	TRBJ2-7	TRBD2	TGTGCCAGCAGTGAATACGAACTAGCGGGGGGCTACGAGCAGTACTTC	CASSEYELAGGYEQYF
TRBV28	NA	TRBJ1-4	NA	TGTGCCACCACTCGATACCCTAATGAAAAACTGTTTTTT	CATTRYPNEKLFF
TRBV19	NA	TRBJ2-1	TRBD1	TGTGCCAGTAGTATTGAACAGGGGAGCGATGAGCAGTTCTTC	CASSIEQGSDEQFF
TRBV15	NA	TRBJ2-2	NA	TGTGCCACCAGCAGTGGCGAAGCGGGGAACACCGGGGAGCTGTTTTTT	CATSSGEAGNTGELFF
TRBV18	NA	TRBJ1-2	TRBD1	TGTGCCAGCTCGGACAGGGGCTATGGCTACACCTTC	CASSDRGYGYTF
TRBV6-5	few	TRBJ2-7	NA	TGTGCCAGCAGGGAGAGGTACGAGCAGTACTTC	CASRERYEQYF
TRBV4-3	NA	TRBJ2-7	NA	TGCGCCAGCAGCCAAGATCCCCGGGACACCTACGAGCAGTACTTC	CASSQDPRDTYEQYF
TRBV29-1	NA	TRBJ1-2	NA	TGCAGCGTGACAGGAGATGGCTACACCTTC	CSVTGDGYTF
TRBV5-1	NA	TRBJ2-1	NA	TGCGCCAGCAGCGCGCCGGAGAAGTCCTACAATGAGCAGTTCTTC	CASSAPEKSYNEQFF
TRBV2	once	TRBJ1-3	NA	TGTGCCAGCAGTGCCACCCTCCCGGGCTCTGGAAACACCATATATTTT	CASSATLPGSGNTIYF
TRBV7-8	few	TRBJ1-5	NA	TGTGCCAGCACCGAGACGGGTTATAGCAATCAGCCCCAGCATTTT	CASTETGYSNQPQHF
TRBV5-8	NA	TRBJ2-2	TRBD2	TGTGCCAGCAGCTACCTAGCGGGGGTTACCGGGGAGCTGTTTTTT	CASSYLAGVTGELFF
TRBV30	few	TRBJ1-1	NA	TGTGCCTGGAGTGTTATGGGGGGCACTGAAGCTTTCTTT	CAWSVMGGTEAFF
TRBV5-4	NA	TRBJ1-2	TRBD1	TGTGCCAGCAGTCCGGACAGGCCGGGGACGAGGGGCTACACCTTC	CASSPDRPGTRGYTF
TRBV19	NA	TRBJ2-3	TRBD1	TGTGCCAGTAGTCAGGGGGCGCAAAGGGCAGATACGCAGTATTTT	CASSQGAQRADTQYF
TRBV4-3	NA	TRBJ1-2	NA	TGCGCCAGCAGCCAAGAGGAGGACAACTATGGCTACACCTTC	CASSQEEDNYGYTF
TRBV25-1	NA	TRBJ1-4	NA	TGTGCCAGCAGTGAAAGTGCGTTGGCTAATGAAAAACTGTTTTTT	CASSESALANEKLFF
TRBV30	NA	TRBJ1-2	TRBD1	TGTGCCTGGGTGAAAACCGACAGGGCGGACGGCTACACCTTC	CAWVKTDRADGYTF
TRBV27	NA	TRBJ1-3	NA	TGTGCCAGCAGTTTGGACGGGATTCACTCTGGAAACACCATATATTTT	CASSLDGIHSGNTIYF
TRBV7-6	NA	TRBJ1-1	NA	TGTGCCAGCTACCCTAACAGGGTAACAAACACTGAAGCTTTCTTT	CASYPNRVTNTEAFF
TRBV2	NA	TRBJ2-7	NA	TGTGCCAGCAGCGTACAGGCCGTTAGCTCCTACGAGCAGTACTTC	CASSVQAVSSYEQYF
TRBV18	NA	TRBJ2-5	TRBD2	TGTGCCAGCTCACCCGCACTAGCGGGAGGAGGTTGGGGAGAGACCCAGTACTTC	CASSPALAGGGWGETQYF
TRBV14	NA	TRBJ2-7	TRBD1	TGTGCCAGCAGTCGGACAGGGGACAGCCGTAGGAACGAGCAGTACTTC	CASSRTGDSRRNEQYF
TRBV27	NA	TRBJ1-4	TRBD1	TGTGCCAGCAGACTATCAGGGGGCCCTAATGAAAAACTGTTTTTT	CASRLSGGPNEKLFF
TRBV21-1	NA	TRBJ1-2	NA	TGTGCCAGCAGCAAAGCCCCCCCCTCGTCAGGGGTTAACTATGGCTACACCTTC	CASSKAPPSSGVNYGYTF
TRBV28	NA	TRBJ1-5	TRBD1	TGTGCCAGCAGTTTATGGGGGACAGGGGAACACCAGCCCCAGCATTTT	CASSLWGTGEHQPQHF
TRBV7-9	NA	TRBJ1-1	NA	TGTGCCAGCAGCTTAATGGCGAACACTGAAGCTTTCTTT	CASSLMANTEAFF
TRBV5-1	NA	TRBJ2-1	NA	TGCGCCAGCAGCTTCTCAGGGGGGTTGGGTGAGCAGTTCTTC	CASSFSGGLGEQFF
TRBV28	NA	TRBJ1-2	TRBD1	TGTGCCAGCAGTGTCGGGGACAGGGTTCATGGCTACACCTTC	CASSVGDRVHGYTF
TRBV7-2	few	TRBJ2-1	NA	TGTGCCAGCAGGCGAACCGGTAGCTCCTACAATGAGCAGTTCTTC	CASRRTGSSYNEQFF
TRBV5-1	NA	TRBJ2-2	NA	TGCGCCAGCAGCTTGGGGGGCAGTTCGAACACCGGGGAGCTGTTTTTT	CASSLGGSSNTGELFF
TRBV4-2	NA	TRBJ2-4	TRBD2	TGTGCCAGCAGCCAAGAAGGGAGGGACGCCAAGCTAGCCAAAAACATTCAGTACTTC	CASSQEGRDAKLAKNIQYF
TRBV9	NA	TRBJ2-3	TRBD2	TGTGCCAGCAGCCCTTGGACTAGCGGTAGCACAGATACGCAGTATTTT	CASSPWTSGSTDTQYF
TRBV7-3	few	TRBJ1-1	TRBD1	TGTGCCAGCAGCTTAGACAGGGGAGGTGAAGCTTTCTTT	CASSLDRGGEAFF